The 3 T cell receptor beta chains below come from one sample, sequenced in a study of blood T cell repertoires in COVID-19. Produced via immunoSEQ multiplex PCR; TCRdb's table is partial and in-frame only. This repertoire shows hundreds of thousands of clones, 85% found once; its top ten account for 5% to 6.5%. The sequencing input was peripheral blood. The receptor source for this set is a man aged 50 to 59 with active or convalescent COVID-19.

DNA of the CDR3: TGCGCCAGCAGCCAACAGAATACAGGGGGAAGGTACACAGATACGCAGTATTTT. Its translation is CASSQQNTGGRYTDTQYF. V usage is TRBV4-3 and J usage is TRBJ2-3, with 8 positions matching TRBD1. V lost 2 bases, J lost 2 bases, and 12 bases stayed unmatched. The CDR3 is 18 amino acids. CDR1 and CDR2 from the germline V gene are LGHNA and YSLEER.

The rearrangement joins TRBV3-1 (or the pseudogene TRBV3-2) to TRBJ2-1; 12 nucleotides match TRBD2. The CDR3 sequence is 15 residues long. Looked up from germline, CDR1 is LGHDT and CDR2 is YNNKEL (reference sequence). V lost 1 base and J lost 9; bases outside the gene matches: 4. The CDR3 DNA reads TGTGCCAGCAGCCAAGGACTAGCGGGAGAGGGTGAGCAGTTCTTC. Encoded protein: CASSQGLAGEGEQFF.

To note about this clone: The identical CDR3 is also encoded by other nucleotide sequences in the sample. The CDR3 spells CSASVNTEAFF. The CDR3, as DNA: TGCAGTGCTAGCGTGAACACTGAAGCTTTCTTT. The gene calls are TRBV20-1 and TRBJ1-1; D not certain. The CDR3 length is 11 residues. V was trimmed by 3 bases and J by 0 bases, leaving 2 bases between them. Germline V gene sequence: CDR1 DFQATT, CDR2 SNEGSKA (reference sequence).